The present TCR beta chain was sequenced within a study of blood T cell repertoires in COVID-19. Study-level information: Material from acute and convalescent COVID-19 was sourced from the United States, Italy and Spain.

Seattle's enrolled individuals joined amid active infection and were then monitored longitudinally. This clone was recorded a few times. Study processing details: Reference gene primer amplification yielded estimated nucleated cell counts. The table came from immunoSEQ multiplex PCR; TCRdb's copy has only in-frame clones and leaves some out. V, J and clone size reflect that table, while D and trimming were determined from the DNA. Of around 300,000 clones listed, more than 85% are singletons. CDR3 length: 17 amino acids. V dropped 4 bases and J dropped 2; count of bases not matched to a gene: 8. Germline CDR1 is SGHNT and CDR2 is YYREEE (reference sequence).

This TCR was sampled from a woman in her twenties or thirties with COVID-19, enrolled during active disease. Sequencing used peripheral blood. This chain links TRBV5-4 with TRBJ2-2, with 10 positions matching TRBD1. As DNA, the CDR3 is TGTGCCAGCAGCGCTGGACAGGGGGAGGGAAACACCGGGGAGCTGTTTTTT. The encoded protein is CASSAGQGEGNTGELFF. The full variable domain, with the rest looked up from reference TRBV5-4 and TRBJ2-2, is ETGVTQSPTHLIKTRGQQVTLRCSSQSGHNTVSWYQQALGQGPQFIFQYYREEENGRGNFPPRFSGLQFPNYSSELNVNALELDDSALYLCASSAGQGEGNTGELFFGEGSRLTVL.